Reported below is one TCR beta chain. Its antigen is undetermined. One junction end does not reproduce the germline sequence, and a read error may be involved. In germline, CDR1 is DFQATT, CDR2 SNEGSKA (reference sequence). There are 13 residues in the CDR3. Not a single patient had been given any form of treatment at any point before undergoing thyroid surgery. This sample is part of a study of metastatic and nonmetastatic thyroid tumors. Study overall: It was across blood and tumor or nodule tissue from malignant and benign thyroid patients that repertoires were compared.

TCRdb ran MiXCR on the PCR reads. This table has some 83,000 clones, 12% appearing once. Overall study findings and caveats: When malignant thyroid tumors were compared with benign nodules, TCR beta diversity was reportedly significantly higher in the malignant tumors. This held in both blood and tumor samples.

The sequenced sample consisted of tumor tissue. The TCR comes from a female donor with papillary thyroid cancer or a benign thyroid nodule (not recorded which). Some clones in this sample may be carry-over from other donors' samples. V and J are TRBV20-1 and TRBJ2-7, with a possible D match to TRBD1 (6 bases). DNA for the CDR3: TGCAGTGCTTCACAAGGGGGACCTTACGAGAAGTACTTC. Translated: CSASQGGPYEKYF.